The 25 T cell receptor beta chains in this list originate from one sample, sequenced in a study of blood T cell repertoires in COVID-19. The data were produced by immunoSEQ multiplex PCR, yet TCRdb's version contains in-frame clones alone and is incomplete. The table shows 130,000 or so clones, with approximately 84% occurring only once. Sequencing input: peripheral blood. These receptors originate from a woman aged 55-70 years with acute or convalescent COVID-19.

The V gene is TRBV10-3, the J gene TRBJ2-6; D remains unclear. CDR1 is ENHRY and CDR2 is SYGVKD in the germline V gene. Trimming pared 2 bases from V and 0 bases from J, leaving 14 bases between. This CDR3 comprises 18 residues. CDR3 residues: CAISEPSYRYSGANVLTF. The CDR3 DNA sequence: TGTGCCATCAGTGAGCCCAGTTACCGTTACTCTGGGGCCAACGTCCTGACTTTC.

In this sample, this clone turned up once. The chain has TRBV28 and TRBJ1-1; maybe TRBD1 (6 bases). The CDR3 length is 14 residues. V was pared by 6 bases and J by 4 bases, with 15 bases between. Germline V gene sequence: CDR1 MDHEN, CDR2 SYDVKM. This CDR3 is CASSEGGYGTEAFF. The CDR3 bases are TGTGCCAGCAGCGAAGGGGGATACGGCACTGAAGCTTTCTTT. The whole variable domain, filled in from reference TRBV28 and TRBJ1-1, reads DVKVTQSSRYLVKRTGEKVFLECVQDMDHENMFWYRQDPGLGLRLIYFSYDVKMKEKGDIPEGYSVSREKKERFSLILESASTNQTSMYLCASSEGGYGTEAFFGQGTRLTVV.

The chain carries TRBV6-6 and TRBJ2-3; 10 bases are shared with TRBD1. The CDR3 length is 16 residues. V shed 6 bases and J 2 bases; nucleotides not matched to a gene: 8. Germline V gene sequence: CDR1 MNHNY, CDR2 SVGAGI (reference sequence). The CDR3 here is CASRLTGGVFTDTQYF. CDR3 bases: TGTGCCAGCAGACTGACAGGGGGCGTTTTCACAGATACGCAGTATTTT.

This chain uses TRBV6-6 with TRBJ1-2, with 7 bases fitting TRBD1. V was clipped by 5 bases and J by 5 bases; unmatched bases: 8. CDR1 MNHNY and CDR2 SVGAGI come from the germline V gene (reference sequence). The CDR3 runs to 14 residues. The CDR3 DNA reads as TGTGCCAGCAGTCCAAACAGGGGAAGGTATGGCTACACCTTC. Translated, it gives CASSPNRGRYGYTF.

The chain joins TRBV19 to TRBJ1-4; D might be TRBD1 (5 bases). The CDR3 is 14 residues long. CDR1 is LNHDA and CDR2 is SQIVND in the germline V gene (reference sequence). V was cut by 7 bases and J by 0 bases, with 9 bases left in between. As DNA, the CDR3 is TGTGCCAGTACCCCGGGGGCAACTAATGAAAAACTGTTTTTT. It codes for CASTPGATNEKLFF.

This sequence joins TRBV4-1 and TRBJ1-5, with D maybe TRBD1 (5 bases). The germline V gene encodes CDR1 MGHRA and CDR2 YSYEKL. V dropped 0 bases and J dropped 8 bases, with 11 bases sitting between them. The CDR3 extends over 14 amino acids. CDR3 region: CASSQEGRVEPQHF. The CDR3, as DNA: TGCGCCAGCAGCCAAGAGGGCAGGGTGGAGCCCCAGCATTTT.

The CDR3 sequence is CASSPAYQETQYF. CDR3 nucleotides: TGTGCCAGCTCTCCCGCGTACCAAGAGACCCAGTACTTC. The chain has TRBV18 and TRBJ2-5; D unclear. Germline CDR1 is KGHSH and CDR2 is LQKENI. The CDR3 sequence is 13 residues long. The ends were cut back, 6 bases at V and 0 bases at J, with 8 bases in the middle.

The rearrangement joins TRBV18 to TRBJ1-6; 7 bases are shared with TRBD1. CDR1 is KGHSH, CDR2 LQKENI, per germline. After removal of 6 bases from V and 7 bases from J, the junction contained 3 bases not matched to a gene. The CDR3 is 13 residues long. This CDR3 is CASSRDRNSPLHF. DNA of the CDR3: TGTGCCAGCTCCCGGGACAGAAATTCACCCCTCCACTTT.

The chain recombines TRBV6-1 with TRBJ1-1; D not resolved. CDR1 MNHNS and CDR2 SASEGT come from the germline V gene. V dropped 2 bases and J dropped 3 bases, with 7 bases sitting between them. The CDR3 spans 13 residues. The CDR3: CASSERRDTEAFF. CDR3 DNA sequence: TGTGCCAGCAGTGAAAGGCGGGACACTGAAGCTTTCTTT.

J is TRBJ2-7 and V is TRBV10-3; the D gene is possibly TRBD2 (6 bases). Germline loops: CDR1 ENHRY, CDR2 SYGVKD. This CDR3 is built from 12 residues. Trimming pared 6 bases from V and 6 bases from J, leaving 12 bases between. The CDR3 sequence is CAISPSGVEQYF. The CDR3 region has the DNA TGTGCCATCAGCCCATCGGGGGTCGAGCAGTACTTC.

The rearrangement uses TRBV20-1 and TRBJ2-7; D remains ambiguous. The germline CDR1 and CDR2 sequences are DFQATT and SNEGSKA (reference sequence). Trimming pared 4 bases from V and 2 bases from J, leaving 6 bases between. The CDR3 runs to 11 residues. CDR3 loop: CSATRAYEQYF. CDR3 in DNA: TGCAGTGCTACAAGAGCCTACGAGCAGTACTTC.

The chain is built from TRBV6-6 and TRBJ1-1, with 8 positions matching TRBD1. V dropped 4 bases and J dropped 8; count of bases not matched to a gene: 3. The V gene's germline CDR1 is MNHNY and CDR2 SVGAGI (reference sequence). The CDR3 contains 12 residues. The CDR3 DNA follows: TGTGCCAGCAGTTCCAGGGGGCCAGAAGCTTTCTTT. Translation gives CASSSRGPEAFF.

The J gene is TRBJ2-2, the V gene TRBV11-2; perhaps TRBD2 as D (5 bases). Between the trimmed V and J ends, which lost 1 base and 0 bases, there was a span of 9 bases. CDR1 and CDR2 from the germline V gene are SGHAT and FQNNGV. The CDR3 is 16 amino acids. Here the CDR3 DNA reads TGTGCCAGCAGCTTAGTTTCGGGGACGAACACCGGGGAGCTGTTTTTT. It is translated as CASSLVSGTNTGELFF.

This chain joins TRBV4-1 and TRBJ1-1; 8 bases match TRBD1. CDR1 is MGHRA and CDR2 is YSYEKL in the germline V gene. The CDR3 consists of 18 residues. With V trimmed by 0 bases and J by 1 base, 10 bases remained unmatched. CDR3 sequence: CASSQEQGRQGRNTEAFF. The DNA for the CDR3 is TGCGCCAGCAGCCAAGAGCAAGGGAGACAGGGGCGGAACACTGAAGCTTTCTTT.

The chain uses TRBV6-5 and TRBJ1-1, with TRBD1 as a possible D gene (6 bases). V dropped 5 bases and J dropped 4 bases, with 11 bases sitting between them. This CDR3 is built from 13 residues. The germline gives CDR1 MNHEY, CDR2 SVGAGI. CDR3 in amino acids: CASSRGGFTEAFF. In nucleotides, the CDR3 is TGTGCCAGCAGTCGAGGGGGATTCACTGAAGCTTTCTTT.

The CDR3: CASSSSGAASSYEQYF. The CDR3 DNA reads TGTGCCAGTAGTTCGAGCGGGGCGGCATCTTCCTACGAGCAGTACTTC. The genes are TRBV19 and TRBJ2-7; 7 nucleotides align to TRBD2. The CDR3 sequence is 16 residues long. The ends lost 5 bases at V and 1 base at J; junction bases unmatched: 11. Per germline, CDR1 LNHDA and CDR2 SQIVND (reference sequence).

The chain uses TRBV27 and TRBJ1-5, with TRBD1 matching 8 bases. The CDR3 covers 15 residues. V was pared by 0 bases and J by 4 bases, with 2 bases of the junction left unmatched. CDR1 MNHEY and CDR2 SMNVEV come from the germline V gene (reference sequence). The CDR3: CASSLSRDRNQPQHF. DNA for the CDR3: TGTGCCAGCAGTTTATCTCGGGACAGGAATCAGCCCCAGCATTTT.

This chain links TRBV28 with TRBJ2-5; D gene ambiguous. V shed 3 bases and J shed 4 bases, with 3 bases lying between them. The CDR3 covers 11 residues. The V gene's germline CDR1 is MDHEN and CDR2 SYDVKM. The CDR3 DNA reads TGTGCCAGCAGTTTCCTAGAGACCCAGTACTTC. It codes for CASSFLETQYF.

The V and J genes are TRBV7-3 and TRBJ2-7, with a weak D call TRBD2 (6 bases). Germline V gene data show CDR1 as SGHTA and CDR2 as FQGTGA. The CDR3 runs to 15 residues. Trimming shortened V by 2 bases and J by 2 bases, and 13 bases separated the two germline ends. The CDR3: CASSLGRAGPYEQYF. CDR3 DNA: TGTGCCAGCAGCTTAGGCAGAGCGGGCCCCTACGAGCAGTACTTC.

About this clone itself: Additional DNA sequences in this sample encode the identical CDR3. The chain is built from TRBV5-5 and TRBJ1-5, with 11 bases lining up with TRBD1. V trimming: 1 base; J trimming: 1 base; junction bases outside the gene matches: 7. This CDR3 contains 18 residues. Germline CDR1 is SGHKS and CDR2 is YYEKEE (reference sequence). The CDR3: CASSLQLGQGASNQPQHF. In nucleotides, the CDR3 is TGTGCCAGCAGCTTGCAGCTCGGACAGGGGGCGAGCAATCAGCCCCAGCATTTT.

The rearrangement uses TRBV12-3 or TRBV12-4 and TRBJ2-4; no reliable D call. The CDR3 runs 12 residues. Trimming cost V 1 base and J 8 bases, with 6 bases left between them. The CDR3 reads CASSLVEHIQYF. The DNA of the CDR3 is TGTGCCAGCAGTTTAGTAGAGCACATTCAGTACTTC.

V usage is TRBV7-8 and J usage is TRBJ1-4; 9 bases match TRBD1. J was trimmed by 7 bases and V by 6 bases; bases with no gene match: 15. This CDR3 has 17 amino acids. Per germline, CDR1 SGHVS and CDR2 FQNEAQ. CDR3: CASSPRILTGGGEKLFF. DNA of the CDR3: TGTGCCAGCAGTCCTAGGATATTGACAGGGGGAGGTGAAAAACTGTTTTTT.

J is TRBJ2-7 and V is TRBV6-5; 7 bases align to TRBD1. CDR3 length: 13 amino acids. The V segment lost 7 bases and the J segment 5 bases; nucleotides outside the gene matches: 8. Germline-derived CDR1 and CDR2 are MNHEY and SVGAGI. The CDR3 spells CASTRTGINEQYF. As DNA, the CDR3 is TGTGCCAGCACCAGGACAGGAATAAACGAGCAGTACTTC.

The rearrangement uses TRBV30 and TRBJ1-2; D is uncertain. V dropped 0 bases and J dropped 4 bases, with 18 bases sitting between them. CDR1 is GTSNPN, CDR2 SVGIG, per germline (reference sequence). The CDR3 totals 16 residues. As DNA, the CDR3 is TGTGCCTGGAGTGTAGCGGCAGCCCAAAGCATCTATGGCTACACCTTC. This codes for CAWSVAAAQSIYGYTF.

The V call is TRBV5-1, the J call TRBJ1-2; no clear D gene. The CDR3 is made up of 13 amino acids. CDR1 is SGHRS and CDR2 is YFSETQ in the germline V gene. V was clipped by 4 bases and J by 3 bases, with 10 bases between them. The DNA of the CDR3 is TGCGCCAGCAGCCCTGGAGGGTACTATGGCTACACCTTC. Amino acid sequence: CASSPGGYYGYTF.